Below, 9 T cell receptor beta chains from the same sample are listed, as sequenced in a study of blood T cell repertoires in COVID-19. Data came from immunoSEQ multiplex PCR; TCRdb stores just in-frame clones and leaves some out. The data show 280,000 or so clones, around 90% seen once. The sequencing sample was made of peripheral blood. The receptors originated from a man aged 18 to 29 with active or convalescent COVID-19.

The chain joins TRBV5-5 to TRBJ2-7; 9 positions agree with TRBD1. This CDR3 spans 15 amino acids. V lost 5 bases, J lost 2 bases, and 8 bases stayed unmatched. Germline V gives CDR1 SGHKS, CDR2 YYEKEE (reference sequence). The CDR3 sequence is CASRIPGQGAYEQYF. Written as DNA, the CDR3 is TGTGCCAGCAGGATACCGGGACAGGGAGCCTACGAGCAGTACTTC.

This chain links TRBV5-5 with TRBJ2-5; maybe TRBD2 (6 bases). CDR3 length: 17 amino acids. V dropped 2 bases and J dropped 4 bases, with 21 bases sitting between them. Germline V lookup: CDR1 SGHKS, CDR2 YYEKEE (reference sequence). For the CDR3, the DNA is TGTGCCAGCAGCTTAAACCGGGACTCAAGGCTGGGAGAGACCCAGTACTTC. It translates to CASSLNRDSRLGETQYF.

There are a few counts of this clone. This chain connects TRBV4-2 to TRBJ2-6; weak D call: TRBD1 (6 bases). The CDR3 loop spans 20 amino acids. Germline CDR1 is LGHNA and CDR2 is YNFKEQ. The V end lost 2 bases, the J end lost 1 base, and 21 bases lay between the germline ends. CDR3 sequence reads: CASSQKLGRGLSSGANVLTF. DNA of the CDR3: TGTGCCAGCAGCCAAAAACTTGGCAGGGGATTGTCTTCTGGGGCCAACGTCCTGACTTTC.

About this clone: The sample contains more than one DNA sequence encoding this CDR3. V gene TRBV9 combines with J gene TRBJ1-2; D is unclear. Germline V CDR1 and CDR2: SGDLS, YYNGEE. The CDR3 loop spans 13 amino acids. The ends were cut back, 0 bases at V and 0 bases at J, with 3 bases in the middle. The CDR3 spells CASSVAANYGYTF. As DNA, the CDR3 is TGTGCCAGCAGCGTAGCTGCTAACTATGGCTACACCTTC. The full variable domain, rest sourced from reference TRBV9 and TRBJ1-2, is DSGVTQTPKHLITATGQRVTLRCSPRSGDLSVYWYQQSLDQGLQFLIQYYNGEERAKGNILERFSAQQFPDLHSELNLSSLELGDSALYFCASSVAANYGYTFGSGTRLTVV.

The chain combines TRBV19 with TRBJ1-1; TRBD1 might be the D (6 bases). Germline V gene lookup returns CDR1 LNHDA and CDR2 SQIVND (reference sequence). V shed 7 bases and J shed 0 bases, with 12 bases lying between them. The CDR3 runs 14 residues. The CDR3 DNA follows: TGTGCCAGTAACGCAGACAGGCTGAACACTGAAGCTTTCTTT. Its translation is CASNADRLNTEAFF.

J is TRBJ1-6 and V is TRBV19, with 9 bases identical to TRBD1. Unmatched junction bases numbered 10, after V lost 10 bases and J lost 6 bases. The CDR3 loop spans 15 amino acids. Germline V gene lookup returns CDR1 LNHDA and CDR2 SQIVND (reference sequence). The CDR3 sequence: CATHAGTGTNSPLHF. CDR3 bases: TGTGCCACCCACGCCGGGACAGGGACTAATTCACCCCTCCACTTT.

This chain's CDR3 is CASSQLQGPNEKLFF. CDR3 DNA sequence: TGTGCCAGCAGCCAACTACAGGGTCCTAATGAAAAACTGTTTTTT. This chain links TRBV14 with TRBJ1-4; the D gene is possibly TRBD1 (6 bases). V lost 2 bases to trimming and J lost 3 bases, with 10 bases between them. CDR1 and CDR2 from the germline V gene are SGHDN and FVKESK. The length of the CDR3 is 15 residues.

The chain recombines TRBV5-1 with TRBJ1-6; perhaps TRBD1 as D (5 bases). Germline CDR1 reads SGHRS; CDR2 reads YFSETQ. The CDR3 is 14 residues long. V lost 6 bases, J lost 5 bases, and 12 bases lay in between. In DNA, the CDR3 is TGCGCCAGCAAAGTTACCAGGGATAATTCACCCCTCCACTTT. Encoded protein: CASKVTRDNSPLHF.

The chain recombines TRBV11-2 with TRBJ1-4; weak D call: TRBD1 (5 bases). Germline CDR1 reads SGHAT; CDR2 reads FQNNGV. The CDR3 is 15 amino acids. Trimming left V 4 bases short and J 6 bases short, with 15 bases between. The CDR3 DNA is TGTGCCAGCAGCTCCCGACAGAAACCTCATGAAAAACTGTTTTTT. The encoded protein is CASSSRQKPHEKLFF.